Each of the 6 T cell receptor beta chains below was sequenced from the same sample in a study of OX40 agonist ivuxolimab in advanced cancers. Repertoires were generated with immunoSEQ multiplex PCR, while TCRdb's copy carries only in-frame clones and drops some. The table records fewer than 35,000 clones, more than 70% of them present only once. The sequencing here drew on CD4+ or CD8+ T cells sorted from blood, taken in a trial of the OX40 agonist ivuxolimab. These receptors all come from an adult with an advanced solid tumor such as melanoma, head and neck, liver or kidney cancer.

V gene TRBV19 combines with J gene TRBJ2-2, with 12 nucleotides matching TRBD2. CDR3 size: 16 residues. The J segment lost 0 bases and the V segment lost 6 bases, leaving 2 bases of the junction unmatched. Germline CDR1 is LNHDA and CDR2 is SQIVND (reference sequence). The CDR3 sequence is CASSLAGGPNTGELFF. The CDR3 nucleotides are TGTGCCAGTAGCCTAGCGGGGGGGCCGAACACCGGGGAGCTGTTTTTT.

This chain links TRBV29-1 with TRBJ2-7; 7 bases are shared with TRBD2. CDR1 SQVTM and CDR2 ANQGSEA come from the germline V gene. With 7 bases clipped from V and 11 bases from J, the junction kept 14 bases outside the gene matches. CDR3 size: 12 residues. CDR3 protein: CSATSDTTEEYF. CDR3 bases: TGCAGCGCAACTAGCGACACAACGGAAGAGTACTTC.

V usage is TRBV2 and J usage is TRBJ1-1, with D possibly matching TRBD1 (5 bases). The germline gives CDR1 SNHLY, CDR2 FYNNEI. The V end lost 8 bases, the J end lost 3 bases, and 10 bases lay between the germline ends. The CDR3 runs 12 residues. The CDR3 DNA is TGTGCCAGCGCTTGGGGGGACACTGAAGCTTTCTTT. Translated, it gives CASAWGDTEAFF.

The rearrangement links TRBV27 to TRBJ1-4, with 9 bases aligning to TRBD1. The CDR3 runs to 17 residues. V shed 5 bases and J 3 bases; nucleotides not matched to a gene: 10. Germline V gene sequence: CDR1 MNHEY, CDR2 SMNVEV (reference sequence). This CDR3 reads CASSPHTGGFANEKLFF. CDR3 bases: TGTGCCAGCAGTCCCCACACAGGGGGCTTTGCTAATGAAAAACTGTTTTTT.

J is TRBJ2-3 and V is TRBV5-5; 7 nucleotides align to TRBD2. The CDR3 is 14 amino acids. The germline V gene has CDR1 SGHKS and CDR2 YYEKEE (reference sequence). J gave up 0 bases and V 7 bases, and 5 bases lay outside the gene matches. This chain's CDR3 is CASGVSGSTDTQYF. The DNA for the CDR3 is TGTGCCAGCGGGGTTAGCGGGAGCACAGATACGCAGTATTTT.

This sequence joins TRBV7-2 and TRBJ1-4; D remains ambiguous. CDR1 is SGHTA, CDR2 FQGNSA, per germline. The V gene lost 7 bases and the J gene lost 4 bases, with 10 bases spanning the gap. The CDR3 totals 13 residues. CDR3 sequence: CASTLGFNEKLFF. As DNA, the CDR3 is TGTGCCAGCACCTTGGGGTTTAATGAAAAACTGTTTTTT.